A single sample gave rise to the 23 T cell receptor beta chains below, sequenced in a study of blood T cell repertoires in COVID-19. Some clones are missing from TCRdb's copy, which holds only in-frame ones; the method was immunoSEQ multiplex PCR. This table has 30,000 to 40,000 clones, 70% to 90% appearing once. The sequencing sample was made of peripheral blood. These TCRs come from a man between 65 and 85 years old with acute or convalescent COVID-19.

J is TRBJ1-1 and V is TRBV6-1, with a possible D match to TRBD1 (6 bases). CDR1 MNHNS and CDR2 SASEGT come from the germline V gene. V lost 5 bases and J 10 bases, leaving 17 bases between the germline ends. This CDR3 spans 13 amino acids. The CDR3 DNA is TGTGCCAGCAGTTGGGACACTAAAGGAGGAGCTTTCTTT. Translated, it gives CASSWDTKGGAFF.

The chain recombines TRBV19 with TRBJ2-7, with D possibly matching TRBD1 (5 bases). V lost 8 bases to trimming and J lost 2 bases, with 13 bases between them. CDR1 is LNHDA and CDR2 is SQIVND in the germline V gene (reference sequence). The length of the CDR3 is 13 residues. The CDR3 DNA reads TGTGCCAGTTGGGGCCCCCCCACCTACGAGCAGTACTTC. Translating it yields CASWGPPTYEQYF.

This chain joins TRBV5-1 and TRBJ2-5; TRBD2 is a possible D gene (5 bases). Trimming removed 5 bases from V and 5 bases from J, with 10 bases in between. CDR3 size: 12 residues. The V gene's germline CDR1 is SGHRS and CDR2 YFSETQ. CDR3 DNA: TGCGCCAGCAGTAAAACGGGGGAGACCCAGTACTTC. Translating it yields CASSKTGETQYF.

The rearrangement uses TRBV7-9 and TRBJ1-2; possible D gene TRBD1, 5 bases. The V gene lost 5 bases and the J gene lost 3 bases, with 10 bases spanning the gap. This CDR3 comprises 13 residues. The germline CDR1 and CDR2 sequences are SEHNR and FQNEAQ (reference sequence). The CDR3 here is CASSLVRDYGYTF. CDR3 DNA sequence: TGTGCCAGCAGCCTCGTCAGGGACTATGGCTACACCTTC. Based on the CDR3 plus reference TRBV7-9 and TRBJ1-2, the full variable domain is DTGVSQNPRHKITKRGQNVTFRCDPISEHNRLYWYRQTLGQGPEFLTYFQNEAQLEKSRLLSDRFSAERPKGSFSTLEIQRTEQGDSAMYLCASSLVRDYGYTFGSGTRLTVV.

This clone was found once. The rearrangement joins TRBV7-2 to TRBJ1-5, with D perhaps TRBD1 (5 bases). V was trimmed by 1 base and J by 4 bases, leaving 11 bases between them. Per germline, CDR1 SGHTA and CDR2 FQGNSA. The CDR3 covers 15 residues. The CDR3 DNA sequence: TGTGCCAGCAGCTTAGGAAGTACAGGAAATCAGCCCCAGCATTTT. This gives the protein CASSLGSTGNQPQHF.

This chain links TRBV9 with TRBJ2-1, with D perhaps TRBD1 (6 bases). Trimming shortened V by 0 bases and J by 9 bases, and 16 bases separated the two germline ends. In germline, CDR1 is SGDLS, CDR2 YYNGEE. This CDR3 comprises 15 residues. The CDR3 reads CASSVGNRVHGEQFF. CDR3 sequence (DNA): TGTGCCAGCAGCGTAGGGAACAGGGTTCACGGTGAGCAGTTCTTC.

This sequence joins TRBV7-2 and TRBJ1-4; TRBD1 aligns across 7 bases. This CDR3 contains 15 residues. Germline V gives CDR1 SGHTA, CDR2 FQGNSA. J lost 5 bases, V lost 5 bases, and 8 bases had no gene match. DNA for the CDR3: TGTGCCAGCAGCCCCGAGACAGGGAAAAATGAAAAACTGTTTTTT. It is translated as CASSPETGKNEKLFF. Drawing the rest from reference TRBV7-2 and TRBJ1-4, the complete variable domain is GAGVSQSPSNKVTEKGKDVELRCDPISGHTALYWYRQSLGQGLEFLIYFQGNSAPDKSGLPSDRFSAERTGGSVSTLTIQRTQQEDSAVYLCASSPETGKNEKLFFGSGTQLSVL.

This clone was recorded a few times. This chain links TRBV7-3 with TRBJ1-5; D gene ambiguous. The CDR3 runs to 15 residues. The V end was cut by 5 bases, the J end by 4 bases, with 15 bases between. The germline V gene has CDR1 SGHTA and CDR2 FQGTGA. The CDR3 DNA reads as TGTGCCAGCAGCATCTACGGCGACAAAAATCAGCCCCAGCATTTT. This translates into CASSIYGDKNQPQHF.

This chain's CDR3 is CAIGLADTDTQYF. In nucleotides, the CDR3 is TGTGCCATAGGACTAGCGGACACAGATACGCAGTATTTT. V and J are TRBV10-3 and TRBJ2-3, with 10 nucleotides matching TRBD2. The trim removed 9 bases at V and 2 bases at J, leaving 2 bases unmatched. CDR3 size: 13 residues. Per the germline V gene, CDR1 is ENHRY and CDR2 is SYGVKD.

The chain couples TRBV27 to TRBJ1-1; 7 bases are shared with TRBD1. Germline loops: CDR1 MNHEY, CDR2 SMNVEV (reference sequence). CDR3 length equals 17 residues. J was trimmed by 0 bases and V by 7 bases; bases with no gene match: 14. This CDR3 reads CASTSFLRGRMNTEAFF. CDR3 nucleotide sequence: TGTGCCAGCACCTCGTTCTTGAGGGGGCGAATGAACACTGAAGCTTTCTTT.

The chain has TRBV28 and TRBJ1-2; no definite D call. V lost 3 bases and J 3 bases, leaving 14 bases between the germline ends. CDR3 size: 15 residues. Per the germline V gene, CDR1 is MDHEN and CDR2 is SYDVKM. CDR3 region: CASSLGYQEDYGYTF. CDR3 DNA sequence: TGTGCCAGCAGTTTGGGGTATCAGGAGGACTATGGCTACACCTTC.

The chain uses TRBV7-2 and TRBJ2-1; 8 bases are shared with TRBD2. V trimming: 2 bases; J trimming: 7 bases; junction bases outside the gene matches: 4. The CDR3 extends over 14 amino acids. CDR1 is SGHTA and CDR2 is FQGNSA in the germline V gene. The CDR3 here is CASSLRTSLNEQFF. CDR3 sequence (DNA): TGTGCCAGCAGCTTAAGGACTAGCTTGAATGAGCAGTTCTTC.

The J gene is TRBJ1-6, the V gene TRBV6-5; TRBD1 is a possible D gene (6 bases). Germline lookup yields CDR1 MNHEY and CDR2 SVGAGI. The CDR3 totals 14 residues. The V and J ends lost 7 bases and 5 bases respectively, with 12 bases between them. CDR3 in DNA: TGTGCCAGCAACCCCGGGACACATAATTCACCCCTCCACTTT. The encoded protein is CASNPGTHNSPLHF.

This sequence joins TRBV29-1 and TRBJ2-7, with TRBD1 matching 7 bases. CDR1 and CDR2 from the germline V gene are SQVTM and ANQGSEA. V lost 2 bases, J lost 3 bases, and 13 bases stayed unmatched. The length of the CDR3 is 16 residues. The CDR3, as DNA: TGCAGCGTTGAACTACCAGAGACAGGGTTCGGCTACGAGCAGTACTTC. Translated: CSVELPETGFGYEQYF.

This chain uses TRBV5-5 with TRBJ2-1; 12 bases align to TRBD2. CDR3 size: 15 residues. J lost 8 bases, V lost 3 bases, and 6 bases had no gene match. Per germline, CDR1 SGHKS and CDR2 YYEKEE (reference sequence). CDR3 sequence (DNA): TGTGCCAGCAGCTCTCTAGCGGGGGGGAGGGATGAGCAGTTCTTC. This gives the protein CASSSLAGGRDEQFF.

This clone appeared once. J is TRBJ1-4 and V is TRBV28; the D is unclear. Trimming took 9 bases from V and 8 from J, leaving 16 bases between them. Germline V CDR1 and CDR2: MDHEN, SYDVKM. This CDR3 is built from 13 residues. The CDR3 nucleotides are TGTGCCAGTCGAGAAAACCGTCGAGAAAAACTGTTTTTT. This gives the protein CASRENRREKLFF.

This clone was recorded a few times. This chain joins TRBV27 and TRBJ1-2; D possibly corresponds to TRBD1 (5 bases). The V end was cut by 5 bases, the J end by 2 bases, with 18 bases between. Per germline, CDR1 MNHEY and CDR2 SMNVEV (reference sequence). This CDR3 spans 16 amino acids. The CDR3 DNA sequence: TGTGCCAGCAGTCCACCAGGTGGCCGGGGGAACTATGGCTACACCTTC. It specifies CASSPPGGRGNYGYTF.

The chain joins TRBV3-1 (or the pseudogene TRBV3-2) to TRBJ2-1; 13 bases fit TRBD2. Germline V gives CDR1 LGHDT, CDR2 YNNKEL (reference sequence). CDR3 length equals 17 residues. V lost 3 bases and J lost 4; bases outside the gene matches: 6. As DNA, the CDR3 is TGTGCCAGCAGCCACCCGGGACTAGCGGGAAGATACAATGAGCAGTTCTTC. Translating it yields CASSHPGLAGRYNEQFF.

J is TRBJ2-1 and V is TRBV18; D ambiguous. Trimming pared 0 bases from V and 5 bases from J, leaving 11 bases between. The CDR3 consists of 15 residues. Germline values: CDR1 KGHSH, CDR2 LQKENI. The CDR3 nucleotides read TGTGCCAGCTCACCACCGGGCCGGCCCGACAATGAGCAGTTCTTC. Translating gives CASSPPGRPDNEQFF.

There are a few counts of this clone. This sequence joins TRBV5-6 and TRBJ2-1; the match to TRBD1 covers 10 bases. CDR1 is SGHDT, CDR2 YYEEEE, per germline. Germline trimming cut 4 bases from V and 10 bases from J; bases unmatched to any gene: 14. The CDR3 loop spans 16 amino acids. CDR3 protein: CASSGRTGGIRGEQFF. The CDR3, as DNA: TGTGCCAGCAGCGGACGGACAGGGGGTATAAGGGGAGAGCAGTTCTTC.

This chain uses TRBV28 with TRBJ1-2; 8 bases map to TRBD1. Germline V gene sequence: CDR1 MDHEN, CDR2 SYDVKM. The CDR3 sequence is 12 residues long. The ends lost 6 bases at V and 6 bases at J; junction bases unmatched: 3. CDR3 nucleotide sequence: TGTGCCAGCAGGGCAGGGGGCGATGGCTACACCTTC. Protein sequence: CASRAGGDGYTF.

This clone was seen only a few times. This CDR3 is CASISLTSGAPNEQFF. The CDR3 bases are TGTGCCAGTATTTCCTTGACTAGCGGGGCACCCAATGAGCAGTTCTTC. The chain employs TRBV19 and TRBJ2-1; 11 nucleotides line up with TRBD2. CDR3 length: 16 residues. After removal of 7 bases from V and 6 bases from J, the junction contained 11 bases not matched to a gene. Germline CDR1 and CDR2: LNHDA and SQIVND (reference sequence). Full variable domain (rest looked up from reference TRBV19 and TRBJ2-1): DGGITQSPKYLFRKEGQNVTLSCEQNLNHDAMYWYRQDPGQGLRLIYYSQIVNDFQKGDIAEGYSVSREKKESFPLTVTSAQKNPTAFYLCASISLTSGAPNEQFFGPGTRLTVL.

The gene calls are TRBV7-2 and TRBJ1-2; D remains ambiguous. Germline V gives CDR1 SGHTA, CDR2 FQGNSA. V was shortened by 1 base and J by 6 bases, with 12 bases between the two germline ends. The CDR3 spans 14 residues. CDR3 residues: CASSLEQVHHGYTF. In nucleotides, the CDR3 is TGTGCCAGCAGCTTAGAGCAGGTTCACCATGGCTACACCTTC.